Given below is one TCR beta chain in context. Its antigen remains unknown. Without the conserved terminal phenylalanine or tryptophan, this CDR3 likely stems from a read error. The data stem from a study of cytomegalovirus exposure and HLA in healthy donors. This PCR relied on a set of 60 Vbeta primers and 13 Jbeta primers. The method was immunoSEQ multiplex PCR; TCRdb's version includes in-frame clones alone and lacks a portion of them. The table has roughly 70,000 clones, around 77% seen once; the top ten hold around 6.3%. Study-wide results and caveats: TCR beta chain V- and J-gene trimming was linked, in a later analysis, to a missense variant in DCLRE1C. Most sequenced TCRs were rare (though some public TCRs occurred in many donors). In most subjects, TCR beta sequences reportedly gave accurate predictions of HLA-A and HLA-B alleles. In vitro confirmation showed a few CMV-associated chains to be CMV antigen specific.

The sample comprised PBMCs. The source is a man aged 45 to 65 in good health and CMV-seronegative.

This chain's CDR3 is CASRPRGPGELFV. As DNA, the CDR3 is TGTGCCAGCAGGCCCAGGGGGCCCGGGGAGCTGTTTGTT. This chain connects TRBV27 to TRBJ2-2; TRBD1 agrees at 8 bases. From germline, CDR1 is MNHEY and CDR2 SMNVEV (reference sequence). This CDR3 is built from 13 residues. V trimming: 6 bases; J trimming: 6 bases; junction bases outside the gene matches: 3.